This TCR beta chain was identified during a study of metastatic and nonmetastatic thyroid tumors. Turning to the study itself: Malignant thyroid and benign thyroid patients provided blood and tumor or nodule tissue whose repertoires were compared.

CDR1 and CDR2 (germline): MRHNA, SNTAGT. The CDR3 has 16 residues. Losses at the gene ends were 0 bases for V and 7 bases for J; bases not matched to a gene: 8. Prior to thyroid surgery, none of the patients had received any treatment. This clone was found a few times. A much bigger clone sits one base away, suggesting this may be a read error. TCRdb re-analyzed the PCR reads using MiXCR. The sample includes about 13,000 clones, more than 20% of them seen just once. The gene calls are TRBV6-4 and TRBJ2-3; 9 positions agree with TRBD2. The receptor's source is a female donor with papillary thyroid cancer or a benign thyroid nodule (not recorded which). Some clones in this sample may be carry-over from other donors' samples. The sample was tumor tissue. CDR3: CASSDSRTSDAYTQYF. The CDR3, as DNA: TGTGCCAGCAGTGACTCTCGGACTAGCGACGCATATACGCAGTATTTT.